Following are 27 T cell receptor beta chains from one sample sequenced in a study of beta chain features in type 1 diabetes. General study results and limits: Within each of all four CD4+ subsets, Type 1 diabetes patients had TCRB CDR3s that were moderately but significantly shorter.

These receptors' targets are unknown. Of the isolated RNA, all was reverse transcribed, and so the sequenced material was expressed TCRB transcripts. The method was immunoSEQ multiplex PCR; TCRdb's version includes in-frame clones alone and lacks a portion of them. The sample comprises about 700,000 clones, roughly 13% of which are singletons, and less than 0.025% rests with the top ten. Sequencing used naive CD4+ T cells from blood. Every receptor here comes from a man aged 18-30 years with type 1 diabetes.

This chain joins TRBV2 and TRBJ1-5; 7 bases map to TRBD1. The CDR3 loop spans 18 amino acids. Germline V gives CDR1 SNHLY, CDR2 FYNNEI. V lost 6 bases to trimming and J lost 0 bases; unmatched junction nucleotides: 14. CDR3 residues: CASSLTRKQGSSNQPQHF. The DNA for the CDR3 is TGTGCCAGCAGCCTCACGAGGAAACAGGGGAGTAGCAATCAGCCCCAGCATTTT.

The chain joins TRBV13 to TRBJ1-2; 7 positions match TRBD1. Germline V gene lookup returns CDR1 PRHDT and CDR2 FYEKMQ (reference sequence). J was trimmed by 5 bases and V by 5 bases; bases with no gene match: 8. The CDR3 is made up of 14 amino acids. The CDR3 DNA reads TGTGCCAGCAGCGTAGTCCAGGGGGGTTATGGCTACACCTTC. Residues: CASSVVQGGYGYTF.

The chain employs TRBV9 and TRBJ2-3; D is perhaps TRBD2 (7 bases). V was cut by 4 bases and J by 9 bases, with 18 bases left in between. The CDR3 loop spans 14 amino acids. Germline assignment: CDR1 SGDLS and CDR2 YYNGEE. This CDR3 is CASSTPGGPETQYF. The CDR3, as DNA: TGTGCCAGCAGCACCCCGGGGGGCCCCGAGACGCAGTATTTT.

This clone was observed a handful of times. The chain combines TRBV30 with TRBJ2-5; TRBD1 matches at 10 bases. Per the germline V gene, CDR1 is GTSNPN and CDR2 is SVGIG (reference sequence). The CDR3 spans 14 residues. The trim removed 3 bases at V and 4 bases at J, leaving 5 bases unmatched. The CDR3 protein is CAWSGQGVGETQYF. In DNA form, the CDR3 reads TGTGCCTGGAGCGGACAGGGGGTCGGAGAGACCCAGTACTTC.

This clone was observed a handful of times. The chain combines TRBV2 with TRBJ1-5; D ambiguous. Trimming left V 0 bases short and J 4 bases short, with 10 bases between. The CDR3 has 15 amino acids. Germline V gene lookup returns CDR1 SNHLY and CDR2 FYNNEI. CDR3 sequence reads: CASSEAGQNNQPQHF. In nucleotides, the CDR3 is TGTGCCAGCAGTGAAGCAGGCCAGAATAATCAGCCCCAGCATTTT.

This clone was seen more than once but under ten times. This sequence joins TRBV28 and TRBJ1-5; D gene unclear. V was shortened by 3 bases and J by 1 base, with 7 bases between the two germline ends. The CDR3 is 14 amino acids. Germline-derived CDR1 and CDR2 are MDHEN and SYDVKM. The CDR3 spells CASSLAGSNQPQHF. CDR3 sequence (DNA): TGTGCCAGCAGTTTGGCGGGCAGCAATCAGCCCCAGCATTTT.

The chain couples TRBV18 to TRBJ1-6, with D hard to call. Germline V gives CDR1 KGHSH, CDR2 LQKENI. The V end lost 2 bases, the J end lost 14 bases, and 10 bases lay between the germline ends. The CDR3 length is 12 residues. CDR3 nucleotides: TGTGCCAGCTCACCAGAAGAGAGGACCCTCCACTTT. Its translation is CASSPEERTLHF.

A note on this clone: The same CDR3 arises from other DNA sequences in this sample as well. V is TRBV9 and J is TRBJ1-1; D unclear. The CDR3 loop spans 12 amino acids. V lost 3 bases to trimming and J lost 2 bases, with 5 bases between them. Germline V lookup: CDR1 SGDLS, CDR2 YYNGEE. CDR3 loop: CASSAGNTEAFF. In DNA, the CDR3 is TGTGCCAGCAGCGCTGGTAACACTGAAGCTTTCTTT. Filled out from reference TRBV9 and TRBJ1-1, the complete variable domain reads DSGVTQTPKHLITATGQRVTLRCSPRSGDLSVYWYQQSLDQGLQFLIQYYNGEERAKGNILERFSAQQFPDLHSELNLSSLELGDSALYFCASSAGNTEAFFGQGTRLTVV.

This clone showed up just a few times. The chain combines TRBV6-6 with TRBJ2-3, with D perhaps TRBD1 (5 bases). The V and J ends lost 6 bases and 2 bases respectively, with 9 bases between them. The CDR3 sequence is 13 residues long. Germline V lookup: CDR1 MNHNY, CDR2 SVGAGI (reference sequence). CDR3: CASRLGHTDTQYF. CDR3 bases: TGTGCCAGCAGACTCGGACACACAGATACGCAGTATTTT.

In this sample, this clone turned up a few times. The rearrangement links TRBV6-6 to TRBJ2-7, with TRBD1 matching 7 bases. The CDR3 loop spans 13 amino acids. Unmatched junction bases numbered 6, after V lost 5 bases and J lost 5 bases. Germline CDR1 reads MNHNY; CDR2 reads SVGAGI (reference sequence). CDR3 DNA: TGTGCCAGCAGTCGACAGGGTTCCCACGAGCAGTACTTC. Translating gives CASSRQGSHEQYF.

The DNA for the CDR3 is TGTGCCAGCAGCTTAACAGGGGCTGGGGGCTACACCTTC. This sequence encodes CASSLTGAGGYTF. This chain links TRBV5-4 with TRBJ1-2; 7 bases match TRBD1. In germline, CDR1 is SGHNT, CDR2 YYREEE (reference sequence). V was clipped by 2 bases and J by 8 bases; unmatched bases: 6. The length of the CDR3 is 13 residues.

This chain links TRBV28 with TRBJ2-7, with no clear D. The CDR3 sequence is 14 residues long. The V and J ends lost 3 bases and 0 bases respectively, with 9 bases between them. Germline V CDR1 and CDR2: MDHEN, SYDVKM. CDR3 sequence: CASSFVGTSYEQYF. Here the CDR3 DNA reads TGTGCCAGCAGTTTCGTAGGCACCTCCTACGAGCAGTACTTC.

This clone was counted only a few times. The rearrangement uses TRBV28 and TRBJ1-2; no firm D call. The V end was cut by 7 bases, the J end by 3 bases, with 9 bases between. Germline CDR1 MDHEN, CDR2 SYDVKM. CDR3 length: 12 residues. As DNA, the CDR3 is TGTGCCAGCACCTGGTCGGACTATGGCTACACCTTC. It specifies CASTWSDYGYTF.

CDR3 sequence: CASRGQGSSYEQYF. In DNA form, the CDR3 reads TGTGCCAGCAGAGGACAGGGTTCAAGCTACGAGCAGTACTTC. The genes are TRBV25-1 and TRBJ2-7; TRBD1 matches at 8 bases. The CDR3 sequence is 14 residues long. V dropped 6 bases and J dropped 3; count of bases not matched to a gene: 7. Germline CDR1 reads MGHDK; CDR2 reads SYGVNS.

The rearrangement links TRBV19 to TRBJ2-2; 12 positions agree with TRBD2. The length of the CDR3 is 15 residues. The germline V gene encodes CDR1 LNHDA and CDR2 SQIVND (reference sequence). After removal of 8 bases from V and 5 bases from J, the junction contained 6 bases not matched to a gene. As DNA, the CDR3 is TGTGCCAGTCTCGGGACTAGCGGGTTTACCGGGGAGCTGTTTTTT. The encoded protein is CASLGTSGFTGELFF.

V and J are TRBV4-1 and TRBJ2-5, with 15 bases matching TRBD2. Germline values: CDR1 MGHRA, CDR2 YSYEKL. Trimming took 3 bases from V and 5 from J; bases not matched to a gene: 7. The CDR3 extends over 17 amino acids. The CDR3 here is CASSQDGLAGGPETQYF. For the CDR3, the DNA is TGCGCCAGCAGCCAGGACGGACTAGCGGGGGGGCCGGAGACCCAGTACTTC.

The chain carries TRBV15 and TRBJ2-3, with D tentatively TRBD1 (5 bases). Germline-derived CDR1 and CDR2 are LNHNV and YYDKDF (reference sequence). Deletions cut 0 bases from V and 0 bases from J, with 10 bases between. The CDR3 runs to 16 residues. The CDR3 protein is CATSRDLPGSTDTQYF. In DNA form, the CDR3 reads TGTGCCACCAGCAGAGATCTGCCAGGGAGCACAGATACGCAGTATTTT.

This clone was observed a few times. This chain links TRBV27 with TRBJ1-5, with D perhaps matching TRBD1 (6 bases). V shed 3 bases and J shed 4 bases, with 13 bases lying between them. The CDR3 is made up of 15 amino acids. The germline gives CDR1 MNHEY, CDR2 SMNVEV (reference sequence). CDR3 coding DNA: TGTGCCAGCAGTTTGGGCACAGGGTCAAATCAGCCCCAGCATTTT. Its protein is CASSLGTGSNQPQHF.

Notes on this clone: Other DNA sequences in this specimen translate into the identical CDR3. Written as DNA, the CDR3 is TGCGCCAGCAGCTTGGACGGGCAGAACACTGAAGCTTTCTTT. It specifies CASSLDGQNTEAFF. This chain connects TRBV5-1 to TRBJ1-1; D call uncertain. The CDR3 is 14 residues long. CDR1 SGHRS and CDR2 YFSETQ come from the germline V gene. V was cut by 0 bases and J by 1 base, with 7 bases left in between.

The V gene is TRBV11-1, the J gene TRBJ1-4, with no clear D. V was trimmed by 5 bases and J by 4 bases, leaving 14 bases between them. CDR3 length: 15 amino acids. CDR1 is SGHAT and CDR2 is FQDESV in the germline V gene (reference sequence). CDR3 DNA sequence: TGTGCCAGCAGCGACGGAGGAGTTCGTAATGAAAAACTGTTTTTT. Protein: CASSDGGVRNEKLFF. Full variable domain (rest looked up from reference TRBV11-1 and TRBJ1-4): EAEVAQSPRYKITEKSQAVAFWCDPISGHATLYWYRQILGQGPELLVQFQDESVVDDSQLPKDRFSAERLKGVDSTLKIQPAELGDSAMYLCASSDGGVRNEKLFFGSGTQLSVL.

The rearrangement uses TRBV9 and TRBJ2-5; 8 bases line up with TRBD2. The CDR3 consists of 15 residues. CDR1 is SGDLS and CDR2 is YYNGEE in the germline V gene. J gave up 5 bases and V 1 base, and 7 bases lay outside the gene matches. CDR3 coding DNA: TGTGCCAGCAGCGTAAGCGGGGGCCAGGGGGAGACCCAGTACTTC. The encoded protein is CASSVSGGQGETQYF.

J is TRBJ1-2 and V is TRBV5-4, with 7 bases matching TRBD1. The CDR3 length is 14 residues. Germline CDR1 and CDR2: SGHNT and YYREEE (reference sequence). Trimming removed 1 base from V and 7 bases from J; junction bases left unmatched: 7. As DNA, the CDR3 is TGTGCCAGCAGCTTGCGAGGGGGCGCAGGTGGCTACACCTTC. This gives the protein CASSLRGGAGGYTF.

The rearrangement joins TRBV29-1 to TRBJ2-5; D is uncertain. Per germline, CDR1 SQVTM and CDR2 ANQGSEA. The CDR3 has 13 amino acids. Trimming took off 1 base at V and 2 bases at J, with 8 bases between the two ends. The CDR3: CSVEGTPQETQYF. The CDR3 nucleotides are TGCAGCGTTGAAGGGACCCCTCAAGAGACCCAGTACTTC.

This clone was picked up a small number of times. This rearrangement joins TRBV4-1 to TRBJ2-7, with 9 nucleotides matching TRBD1. CDR1 is MGHRA and CDR2 is YSYEKL in the germline V gene. The length of the CDR3 is 17 residues. J gave up 1 base and V 1 base, and 8 bases lay outside the gene matches. This chain's CDR3 is CASSQGHRGLGSYEQYF. The DNA of the CDR3 is TGCGCCAGCAGCCAAGGACACAGGGGGCTCGGGTCCTACGAGCAGTACTTC.

V is TRBV5-1 and J is TRBJ2-1; D is undetermined. V was pared by 1 base and J by 3 bases, with 8 bases between. This CDR3 region has 14 residues. Per germline, CDR1 SGHRS and CDR2 YFSETQ. The CDR3 DNA is TGCGCCAGCAGCTTGTTTACTGACTACAATGAGCAGTTCTTC. Residues: CASSLFTDYNEQFF.

The chain is built from TRBV5-1 and TRBJ2-1; D is perhaps TRBD2 (5 bases). The V gene lost 2 bases and the J gene lost 6 bases, with 12 bases spanning the gap. CDR1 SGHRS and CDR2 YFSETQ come from the germline V gene. The CDR3 totals 14 residues. As DNA, the CDR3 is TGCGCCAGCAGCTTCTCGGACTCGGTCAATGAGCAGTTCTTC. Protein product: CASSFSDSVNEQFF.

The table lists this clone with a few counts. The V call is TRBV28, the J call TRBJ1-2; 11 positions match TRBD1. The trim removed 5 bases at V and 8 bases at J, leaving 7 bases unmatched. The length of the CDR3 is 14 residues. Per germline, CDR1 MDHEN and CDR2 SYDVKM. The CDR3 region has the DNA TGTGCCAGCAGTAGCGGGGACAGGGGGTACGGCTACACCTTC. Protein product: CASSSGDRGYGYTF.